These 16 T cell receptor beta chains originate from one sample sequenced in a study of T cell responses to AZD1222 COVID-19 vaccine. Clones were read by immunoSEQ multiplex PCR, and TCRdb kept only the in-frame ones, dropping some. The repertoire has over 130,000 clones, around 88% of them found once; the top ten carry under 3.5%. The starting material was peripheral blood, obtained on day 0 of AZD1222 vaccination. These receptors were taken from an adult in good health.

The chain carries TRBV5-4 and TRBJ1-3; no definite D call. Looked up from germline, CDR1 is SGHNT and CDR2 is YYREEE (reference sequence). CDR3 length: 13 residues. V gave up 4 bases and J gave up 4 bases, with 9 bases separating them. Here the CDR3 reads CASSAPTGNTIYF. DNA of the CDR3: TGTGCCAGCAGCGCCCCGACAGGAAACACCATATATTTT.

This chain connects TRBV9 to TRBJ1-4; TRBD1 aligns across 9 bases. In germline, CDR1 is SGDLS, CDR2 YYNGEE. The J segment lost 3 bases and the V segment lost 2 bases, leaving 2 bases of the junction unmatched. This CDR3 region has 15 residues. This CDR3 is CASSVTGGANEKLFF. DNA of the CDR3: TGTGCCAGCAGCGTTACAGGGGGCGCTAATGAAAAACTGTTTTTT.

The chain uses TRBV27 and TRBJ1-6; D is unclear. The CDR3 length is 13 residues. CDR1 MNHEY and CDR2 SMNVEV come from the germline V gene (reference sequence). V dropped 7 bases and J dropped 7 bases, with 11 bases sitting between them. CDR3: CASTGIRNSPLHF. In DNA, the CDR3 is TGTGCCAGCACCGGGATCCGGAATTCACCCCTCCACTTT.

The V gene is TRBV5-1, the J gene TRBJ2-7; 10 bases align to TRBD1. With V trimmed by 4 bases and J by 3 bases, 4 bases remained unmatched. The CDR3 spans 14 residues. The germline V gene has CDR1 SGHRS and CDR2 YFSETQ. The CDR3 sequence: CASSRGQGNYEQYF. Written as DNA, the CDR3 is TGCGCCAGCAGCCGGGGACAGGGGAACTACGAGCAGTACTTC.

This rearrangement joins TRBV18 to TRBJ2-5; weak D call: TRBD2 (6 bases). V shed 2 bases and J shed 2 bases, with 15 bases lying between them. This CDR3 region has 16 residues. Germline V gives CDR1 KGHSH, CDR2 LQKENI. CDR3: CASSPMEGVLQETQYF. Here the CDR3 DNA reads TGTGCCAGCTCACCAATGGAGGGTGTGTTACAAGAGACCCAGTACTTC.

This clone was seen ten or more times. The V and J genes are TRBV5-4 and TRBJ1-2; TRBD1 matches at 11 bases. Germline V gives CDR1 SGHNT, CDR2 YYREEE (reference sequence). The junction had 5 bases not matched to a gene; V was cut back by 3 bases and J by 7 bases. The CDR3 has 14 amino acids. As DNA, the CDR3 is TGTGCCAGCAGCTCGGGACAGGGGGTTCGTGGCTACACCTTC. Translated: CASSSGQGVRGYTF.

The V call is TRBV3-1 (or the pseudogene TRBV3-2), the J call TRBJ2-2; D ambiguous. This CDR3 comprises 16 residues. V dropped 6 bases and J dropped 1 base, with 15 bases sitting between them. Per the germline V gene, CDR1 is LGHDT and CDR2 is YNNKEL (reference sequence). CDR3 amino acids: CASSPHHIGNTGELFF. CDR3 sequence (DNA): TGTGCCAGCAGTCCACACCATATAGGGAACACCGGGGAGCTGTTTTTT.

The V call is TRBV5-1, the J call TRBJ1-2; D remains ambiguous. Germline CDR1 SGHRS, CDR2 YFSETQ. CDR3 length equals 14 residues. V gave up 3 bases and J gave up 1 base, with 10 bases separating them. The CDR3 region is CASSSLDGNYGYTF. For the CDR3, the DNA is TGCGCCAGCAGCTCACTTGACGGTAACTATGGCTACACCTTC.

This clone was observed a few times. The CDR3 loop reads CASSQVGTSGRNTGELFF. The CDR3 DNA reads TGTGCCAGCAGCCAAGTTGGGACTAGCGGAAGGAACACCGGGGAGCTGTTTTTT. This chain connects TRBV4-2 to TRBJ2-2, with TRBD2 matching over 11 bases. Per germline, CDR1 LGHNA and CDR2 YNFKEQ. CDR3 length equals 18 residues. V lost 1 base to trimming and J lost 1 base; unmatched junction nucleotides: 5.

The chain couples TRBV9 to TRBJ2-1; a possible D gene is TRBD2 (5 bases). The germline V gene has CDR1 SGDLS and CDR2 YYNGEE. Between the trimmed V and J ends, which lost 2 bases and 6 bases, there was a span of 15 bases. The CDR3 contains 15 residues. In DNA form, the CDR3 reads TGTGCCAGCAGCGTTACTAGTGGATTCATCAATGAGCAGTTCTTC. This translates into CASSVTSGFINEQFF.

V usage is TRBV3-1 (or the pseudogene TRBV3-2) and J usage is TRBJ1-6; D remains ambiguous. The germline V and J ends were trimmed by 4 bases and 7 bases, with 11 bases remaining between them. CDR3 length: 14 residues. Germline V gene data show CDR1 as LGHDT and CDR2 as YNNKEL (reference sequence). CDR3 nucleotides: TGTGCCAGCAGCCCCCGGGCCCCGAATTCACCCCTCCACTTT. This gives the protein CASSPRAPNSPLHF.

This sequence joins TRBV20-1 and TRBJ2-7, with D tentatively TRBD2 (6 bases). The CDR3 length is 14 residues. Per the germline V gene, CDR1 is DFQATT and CDR2 is SNEGSKA (reference sequence). The ends were cut back, 3 bases at V and 3 bases at J, with 15 bases in the middle. In DNA, the CDR3 is TGCAGTGCTAGTTGGGCTAGCGCCTTCTACGAGCAGTACTTC. Its translation: CSASWASAFYEQYF.

The chain uses TRBV29-1 and TRBJ2-7; possibly TRBD2 for D (5 bases). Germline V gives CDR1 SQVTM, CDR2 ANQGSEA. This CDR3 contains 15 residues. Trimming stripped 7 bases from V and 3 bases from J, with 22 bases between. The CDR3 spells CSAGDEGRIDYEQYF. The CDR3 DNA reads as TGCAGCGCAGGTGATGAGGGCCGCATTGACTACGAGCAGTACTTC.

The chain carries TRBV9 and TRBJ1-3; no reliable D call. The CDR3 loop spans 15 amino acids. The germline V gene has CDR1 SGDLS and CDR2 YYNGEE. Trimming took off 0 bases at V and 2 bases at J, with 9 bases between the two ends. For the CDR3, the DNA is TGTGCCAGCAGCGTAGGTGTAGACGCTGGAAACACCATATATTTT. It translates to CASSVGVDAGNTIYF.

The chain recombines TRBV18 with TRBJ1-1, with D unresolved. CDR3 length: 15 residues. Germline V gene lookup returns CDR1 KGHSH and CDR2 LQKENI. The germline V and J ends were trimmed by 1 base and 0 bases, with 9 bases remaining between them. The CDR3 spells CASSPQGGMNTEAFF. The CDR3 DNA sequence: TGTGCCAGCTCACCACAGGGTGGGATGAACACTGAAGCTTTCTTT.

The CDR3 coding sequence is TGCGCCAGCAGCGCGACAGGGGACCAAGAGACCCAGTACTTC. Its translation: CASSATGDQETQYF. V usage is TRBV5-1 and J usage is TRBJ2-5; 8 bases are a match to TRBD1. This CDR3 comprises 14 residues. The V segment lost 4 bases and the J segment 0 bases; nucleotides outside the gene matches: 2. In germline, CDR1 is SGHRS, CDR2 YFSETQ.